Listed below are T cell receptor beta chains from one sample, sequenced in a study of glioma-infiltrating T cells. One entry per CDR3 protein, called by TCRdb with MiXCR from the multiplex PCR reads. The sample holds more than 300,000 distinct CDR3 sequences, more than 35% seen once. Material for sequencing was glioma tissue, nonneoplastic brain tissue, or PBMCs (not recorded which). The receptors here all came from a human donor with low-grade glioma or glioblastoma, undergoing nonglioma brain surgery, or in good health (not recorded which). CDR3s include the opening cysteine and the closing phenylalanine or tryptophan. Each record gives: V gene, J gene, D gene, clone size, CDR3 protein, CDR3 DNA. A D gene is named only where the DNA matches it firmly. Only part of the rows carry a size: once, few, many, or a class if the clone is expanded.

V gene: TRBV24-1
J gene: TRBJ2-1
D gene: TRBD1
clone size: .
CDR3 protein: CATSEPTGGGYNEQFF
CDR3 DNA: TGTGCCACCAGTGAGCCGACAGGGGGAGGCTACAATGAGCAGTTCTTC

V gene: TRBV4-2
J gene: TRBJ2-3
D gene: TRBD2
clone size: few
CDR3 protein: CASSHGLAGGSPHTDTQYF
CDR3 DNA: TGTGCCAGCAGTCATGGACTAGCGGGAGGGTCCCCCCACACAGATACGCAGTATTTT

V gene: TRBV27
J gene: TRBJ2-3
D gene: TRBD1
clone size: few
CDR3 protein: CASSPRQGVTDTQYF
CDR3 DNA: TGTGCCAGCAGTCCTCGACAGGGGGTAACAGATACGCAGTATTTT

V gene: TRBV6-1
J gene: TRBJ2-7
D gene: .
clone size: few
CDR3 protein: CASSADWNFSYEQYF
CDR3 DNA: TGTGCCAGCAGCGCTGACTGGAACTTCTCCTACGAGCAGTACTTC

V gene: TRBV7-3
J gene: TRBJ2-1
D gene: .
clone size: few
CDR3 protein: CASSSSSEQFF
CDR3 DNA: TGTGCCAGCAGCTCGTCATCTGAGCAGTTCTTC

V gene: TRBV30
J gene: TRBJ2-7
D gene: TRBD1
clone size: .
CDR3 protein: CAWGRQGAYEQYF
CDR3 DNA: TGTGCCTGGGGCAGACAGGGGGCCTACGAGCAGTACTTC

V gene: TRBV7-2
J gene: TRBJ2-1
D gene: TRBD1
clone size: once
CDR3 protein: CASSLEGQGGEQLF
CDR3 DNA: TGTGCCAGCAGCTTAGAGGGACAGGGCGGTGAGCAGCTCTTC

V gene: TRBV5-1
J gene: TRBJ2-5
D gene: TRBD1
clone size: .
CDR3 protein: CASSRTGTERETQYF
CDR3 DNA: TGCGCCAGCAGTAGAACCGGGACAGAGAGAGAGACCCAGTACTTC

V gene: TRBV7-9
J gene: TRBJ2-7
D gene: TRBD2
clone size: .
CDR3 protein: CASSRTSGEGYEQYF
CDR3 DNA: TGTGCCAGCAGTAGGACTAGCGGAGAAGGTTACGAGCAGTACTTC

V gene: TRBV19
J gene: TRBJ2-7
D gene: .
clone size: .
CDR3 protein: CASRPDGTDYEQYF
CDR3 DNA: TGTGCCAGTAGACCCGACGGAACCGACTACGAGCAGTACTTC

V gene: TRBV27
J gene: TRBJ2-7
D gene: .
clone size: few
CDR3 protein: CASSYQTGLNSYEQYF
CDR3 DNA: TGTGCCAGCAGTTATCAGACAGGATTAAACTCCTACGAGCAGTACTTC

V gene: TRBV15
J gene: TRBJ2-5
D gene: .
clone size: .
CDR3 protein: CATSRGYDSQETQYF
CDR3 DNA: TGTGCCACCAGCAGGGGGTACGACAGTCAAGAGACCCAGTACTTC

V gene: TRBV20-1
J gene: TRBJ2-2
D gene: .
clone size: many
CDR3 protein: CSARDRQGGPGELFF
CDR3 DNA: TGCAGTGCTAGAGATCGCCAGGGGGGACCCGGGGAGCTGTTTTTT

V gene: TRBV15
J gene: TRBJ2-7
D gene: .
clone size: few
CDR3 protein: CATSREPGLPYEQYF
CDR3 DNA: TGTGCCACCAGCAGAGAACCGGGACTTCCCTACGAGCAGTACTTC

V gene: TRBV7-6
J gene: TRBJ2-7
D gene: .
clone size: .
CDR3 protein: CASSLAEGNYEQYF
CDR3 DNA: TGTGCCAGCAGCTTAGCGGAAGGTAACTACGAGCAGTACTTC

V gene: TRBV3-1
J gene: TRBJ2-7
D gene: .
clone size: few
CDR3 protein: CASGKAGSYEQYF
CDR3 DNA: TGTGCCAGCGGGAAGGCGGGGTCCTACGAGCAGTACTTC

V gene: TRBV28
J gene: TRBJ1-5
D gene: .
clone size: many
CDR3 protein: CASSFVGTNQPQHF
CDR3 DNA: TGTGCCAGCAGTTTTGTAGGTACCAATCAGCCCCAGCATTTT

V gene: TRBV6-2/TRBV6-3
J gene: TRBJ2-2
D gene: .
clone size: .
CDR3 protein: CASRFGVAEGTGELSF
CDR3 DNA: .

V gene: TRBV4-3
J gene: TRBJ1-3
D gene: TRBD1
clone size: .
CDR3 protein: CASSSRTGGNTIYF
CDR3 DNA: TGCGCCAGCAGTTCACGGACAGGGGGAAACACCATATATTTT

V gene: TRBV19
J gene: TRBJ2-4
D gene: .
clone size: few
CDR3 protein: CASSDRRAKNIQYF
CDR3 DNA: TGTGCCAGTAGCGATCGTCGGGCCAAAAACATTCAGTACTTC

V gene: TRBV10-2
J gene: TRBJ1-5
D gene: .
clone size: .
CDR3 protein: CASSVSDSNQPQHF
CDR3 DNA: TGCGCCAGCAGTGTTTCAGATAGCAATCAGCCCCAGCATTTT

V gene: TRBV4-2
J gene: TRBJ2-1
D gene: .
clone size: many
CDR3 protein: CASSQDIVSSYNEQFF
CDR3 DNA: TGTGCCAGCAGCCAAGATATAGTAAGCTCCTACAATGAGCAGTTCTTC

V gene: TRBV12-3/TRBV12-4
J gene: TRBJ2-7
D gene: TRBD2
clone size: many
CDR3 protein: CASSPRGGTGFYEQYF
CDR3 DNA: TGTGCCAGCAGTCCACGGGGGGGCACTGGATTTTACGAGCAGTACTTC

V gene: TRBV6-1
J gene: TRBJ1-1
D gene: TRBD1
clone size: .
CDR3 protein: CASTRTGNMNTEAFF
CDR3 DNA: TGTGCCAGCACCCGGACAGGTAACATGAACACTGAAGCTTTCTTT

V gene: TRBV28
J gene: TRBJ2-7
D gene: TRBD1
clone size: many
CDR3 protein: CASSFEGASYEQYF
CDR3 DNA: TGTGCCAGCAGTTTTGAGGGGGCCTCCTACGAGCAGTACTTC

V gene: TRBV18
J gene: TRBJ2-7
D gene: .
clone size: .
CDR3 protein: CASSPGLQRVYEQYF
CDR3 DNA: TGTGCCAGCTCACCGGGCCTCCAGCGGGTATACGAGCAGTACTTC